This T cell receptor beta chain is drawn from a study of CD8+ T cells in alopecia areata. The trim removed 2 bases at V and 3 bases at J, leaving 3 bases unmatched. Germline CDR1 and CDR2: SQVTM and ANQGSEA. The CDR3 has 13 residues. It was cDNA, reverse transcribed from extracted RNA, that served as the sequencing template. Generated by immunoSEQ multiplex PCR, the TCRdb table keeps only in-frame clones and is missing some. The profile shows 75,000 to 100,000 clones, 40% to 45% of them singletons. The material sequenced was CD4+ T cells sorted from blood. The clonotype comes from a human donor with alopecia areata. The chain employs TRBV29-1 and TRBJ2-7; 8 nucleotides line up with TRBD2. The CDR3 nucleotides read TGCAGCGTTGAAACTAGCGGATTCTACGAGCAGTACTTC. Its protein is CSVETSGFYEQYF.